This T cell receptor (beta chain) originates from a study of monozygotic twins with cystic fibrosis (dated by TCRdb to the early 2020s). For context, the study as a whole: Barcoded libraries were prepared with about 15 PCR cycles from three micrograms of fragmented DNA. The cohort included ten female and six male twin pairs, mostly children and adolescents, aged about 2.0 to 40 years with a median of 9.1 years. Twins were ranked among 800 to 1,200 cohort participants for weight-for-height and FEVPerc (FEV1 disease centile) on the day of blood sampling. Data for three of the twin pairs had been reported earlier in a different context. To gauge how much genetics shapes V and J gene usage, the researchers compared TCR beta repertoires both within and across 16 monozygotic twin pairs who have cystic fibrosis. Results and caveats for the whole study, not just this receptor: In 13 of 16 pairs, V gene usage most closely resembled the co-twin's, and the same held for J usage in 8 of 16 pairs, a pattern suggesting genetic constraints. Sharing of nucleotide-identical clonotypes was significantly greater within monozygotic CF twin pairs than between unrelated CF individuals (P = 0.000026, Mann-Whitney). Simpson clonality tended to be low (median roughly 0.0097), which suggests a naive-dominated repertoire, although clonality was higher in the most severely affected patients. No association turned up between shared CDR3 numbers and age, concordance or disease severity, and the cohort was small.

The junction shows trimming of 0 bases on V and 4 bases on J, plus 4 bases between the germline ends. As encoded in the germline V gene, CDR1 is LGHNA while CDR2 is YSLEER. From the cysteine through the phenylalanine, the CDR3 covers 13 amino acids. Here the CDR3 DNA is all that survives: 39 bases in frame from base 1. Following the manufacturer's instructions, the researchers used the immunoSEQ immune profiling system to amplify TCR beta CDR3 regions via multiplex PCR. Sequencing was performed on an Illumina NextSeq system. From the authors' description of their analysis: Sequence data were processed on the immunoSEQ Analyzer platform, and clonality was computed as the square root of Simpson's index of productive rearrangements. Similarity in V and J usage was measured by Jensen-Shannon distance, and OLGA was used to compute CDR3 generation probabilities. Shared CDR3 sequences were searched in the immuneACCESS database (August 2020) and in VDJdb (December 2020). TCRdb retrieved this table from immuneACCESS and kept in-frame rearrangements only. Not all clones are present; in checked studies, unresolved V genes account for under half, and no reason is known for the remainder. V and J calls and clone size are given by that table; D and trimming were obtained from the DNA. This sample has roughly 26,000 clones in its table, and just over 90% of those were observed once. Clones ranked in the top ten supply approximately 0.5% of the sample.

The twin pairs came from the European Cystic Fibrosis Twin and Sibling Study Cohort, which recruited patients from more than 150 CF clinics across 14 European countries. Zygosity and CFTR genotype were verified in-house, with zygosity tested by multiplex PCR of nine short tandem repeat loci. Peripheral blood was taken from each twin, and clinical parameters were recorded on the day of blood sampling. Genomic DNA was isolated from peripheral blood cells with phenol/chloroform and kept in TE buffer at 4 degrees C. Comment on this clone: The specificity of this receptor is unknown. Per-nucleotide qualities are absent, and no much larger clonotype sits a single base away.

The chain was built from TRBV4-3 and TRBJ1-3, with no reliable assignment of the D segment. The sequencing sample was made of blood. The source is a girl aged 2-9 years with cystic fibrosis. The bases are TGCGCCAGCAGCCAAGATCCGGGAAACACCATATATTTT. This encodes CASSQDPGNTIYF.